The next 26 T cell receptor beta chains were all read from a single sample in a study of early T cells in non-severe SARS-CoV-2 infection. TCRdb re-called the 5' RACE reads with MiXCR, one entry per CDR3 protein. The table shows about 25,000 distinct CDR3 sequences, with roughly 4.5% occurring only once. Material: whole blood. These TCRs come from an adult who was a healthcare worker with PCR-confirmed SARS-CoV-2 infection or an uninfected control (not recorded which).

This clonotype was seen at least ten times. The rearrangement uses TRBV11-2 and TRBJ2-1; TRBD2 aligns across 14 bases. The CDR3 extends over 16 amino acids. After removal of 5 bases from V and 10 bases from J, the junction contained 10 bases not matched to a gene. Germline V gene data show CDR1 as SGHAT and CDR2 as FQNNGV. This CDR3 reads CASSPPGTSGRREQFF. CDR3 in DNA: TGTGCCAGCAGCCCACCCGGGACTAGCGGGAGACGGGAGCAGTTCTTC. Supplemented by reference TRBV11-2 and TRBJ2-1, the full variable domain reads EAGVAQSPRYKIIEKRQSVAFWCNPISGHATLYWYQQILGQGPKLLIQFQNNGVVDDSQLPKDRFSAERLKGVDSTLKIQPAKLEDSAVYLCASSPPGTSGRREQFFGPGTRLTVL.

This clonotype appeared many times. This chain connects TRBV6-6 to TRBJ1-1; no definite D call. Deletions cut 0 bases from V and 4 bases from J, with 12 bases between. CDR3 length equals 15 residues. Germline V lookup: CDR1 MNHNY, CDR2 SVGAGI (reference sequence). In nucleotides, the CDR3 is TGTGCCAGCAGTTACTCGGAGTCTCTCGGCACTGAAGCTTTCTTT. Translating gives CASSYSESLGTEAFF.

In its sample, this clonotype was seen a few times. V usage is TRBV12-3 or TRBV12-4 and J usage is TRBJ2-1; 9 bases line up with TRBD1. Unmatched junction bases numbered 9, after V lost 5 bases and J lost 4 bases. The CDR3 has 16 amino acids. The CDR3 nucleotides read TGTGCCAGCAGTCCCCGGACAGGGGTGGGTTACAATGAGCAGTTCTTC. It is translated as CASSPRTGVGYNEQFF.

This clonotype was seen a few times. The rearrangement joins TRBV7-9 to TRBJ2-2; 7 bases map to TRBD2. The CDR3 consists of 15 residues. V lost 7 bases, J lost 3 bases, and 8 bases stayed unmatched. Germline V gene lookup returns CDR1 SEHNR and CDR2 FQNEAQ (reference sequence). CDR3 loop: CASTSLGGYTGELFF. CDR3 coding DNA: TGTGCCAGCACCTCCCTGGGGGGGTACACCGGGGAGCTGTTTTTT.

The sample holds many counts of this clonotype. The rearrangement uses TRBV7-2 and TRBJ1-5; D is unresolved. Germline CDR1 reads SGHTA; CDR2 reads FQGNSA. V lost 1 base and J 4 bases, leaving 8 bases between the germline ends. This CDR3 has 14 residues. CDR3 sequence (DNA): TGTGCCAGCAGCTTAGGGAATAGGAATCAGCCCCAGCATTTT. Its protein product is CASSLGNRNQPQHF. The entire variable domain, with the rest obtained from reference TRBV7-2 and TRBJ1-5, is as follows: GAGVSQSPSNKVTEKGKDVELRCDPISGHTALYWYRQSLGQGLEFLIYFQGNSAPDKSGLPSDRFSAERTGGSVSTLTIQRTQQEDSAVYLCASSLGNRNQPQHFGDGTRLSIL.

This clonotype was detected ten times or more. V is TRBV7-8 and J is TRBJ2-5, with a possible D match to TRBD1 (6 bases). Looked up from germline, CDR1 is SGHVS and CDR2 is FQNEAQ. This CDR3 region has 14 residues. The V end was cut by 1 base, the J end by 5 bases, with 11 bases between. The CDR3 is CASSLEGGAETQYF. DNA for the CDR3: TGTGCCAGCAGCTTAGAAGGGGGAGCGGAGACCCAGTACTTC.

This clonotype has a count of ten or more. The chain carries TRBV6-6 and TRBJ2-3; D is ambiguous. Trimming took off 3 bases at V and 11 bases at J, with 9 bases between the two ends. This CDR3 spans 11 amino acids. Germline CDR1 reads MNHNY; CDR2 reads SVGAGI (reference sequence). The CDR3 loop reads CASSYVLGQYF. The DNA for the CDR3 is TGTGCCAGCAGTTATGTTCTTGGGCAGTATTTT.

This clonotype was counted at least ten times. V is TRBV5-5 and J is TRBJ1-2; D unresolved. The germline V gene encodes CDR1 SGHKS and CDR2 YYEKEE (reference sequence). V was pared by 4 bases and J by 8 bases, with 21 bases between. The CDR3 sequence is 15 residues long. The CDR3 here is CASSPSELLGYGYTF. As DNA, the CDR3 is TGTGCCAGCAGCCCGTCGGAGCTGCTAGGGTACGGCTACACCTTC.

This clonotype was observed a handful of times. The chain's CDR3 is CATTRGAEETQYF. CDR3 nucleotide sequence: TGTGCCACCACGCGGGGGGCAGAGGAGACCCAGTACTTC. The rearrangement uses TRBV6-2 or TRBV6-3 and TRBJ2-5; 8 nucleotides agree with TRBD2. Germline values: CDR1 MNHEY, CDR2 SVGEGT. J gave up 5 bases and V 10 bases, and 9 bases lay outside the gene matches. The CDR3 contains 13 residues.

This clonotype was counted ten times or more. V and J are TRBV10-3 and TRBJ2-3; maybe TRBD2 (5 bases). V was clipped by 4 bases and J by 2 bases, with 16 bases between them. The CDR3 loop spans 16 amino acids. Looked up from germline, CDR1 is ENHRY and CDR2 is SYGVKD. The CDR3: CAISGIPGGLTDTQYF. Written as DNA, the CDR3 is TGTGCCATCAGTGGTATCCCTGGCGGACTCACAGATACGCAGTATTTT.

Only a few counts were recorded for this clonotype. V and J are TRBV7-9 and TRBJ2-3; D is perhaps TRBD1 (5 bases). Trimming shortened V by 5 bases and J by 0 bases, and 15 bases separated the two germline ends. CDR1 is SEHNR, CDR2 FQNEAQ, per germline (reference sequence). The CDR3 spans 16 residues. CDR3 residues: CASSVPGPSSTDTQYF. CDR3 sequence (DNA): TGTGCCAGCAGCGTTCCAGGGCCATCTAGCACAGATACGCAGTATTTT.

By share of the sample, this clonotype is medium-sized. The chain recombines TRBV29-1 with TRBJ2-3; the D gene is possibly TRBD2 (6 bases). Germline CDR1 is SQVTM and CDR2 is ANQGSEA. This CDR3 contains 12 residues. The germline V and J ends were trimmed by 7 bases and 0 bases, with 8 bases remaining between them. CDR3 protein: CSGGTSTDTQYF. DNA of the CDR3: TGCAGCGGGGGGACTAGCACAGATACGCAGTATTTT.

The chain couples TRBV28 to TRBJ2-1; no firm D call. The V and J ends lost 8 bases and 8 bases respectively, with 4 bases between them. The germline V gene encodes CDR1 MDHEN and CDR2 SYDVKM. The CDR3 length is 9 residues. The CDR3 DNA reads TGTGCCAGCGGCGATGAGCAGTTCTTC. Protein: CASGDEQFF.

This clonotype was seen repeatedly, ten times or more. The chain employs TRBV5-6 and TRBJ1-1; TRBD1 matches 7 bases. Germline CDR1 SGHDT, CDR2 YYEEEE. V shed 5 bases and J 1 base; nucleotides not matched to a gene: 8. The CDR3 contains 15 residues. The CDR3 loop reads CASSLQGSGNTEAFF. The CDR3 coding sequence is TGTGCCAGCAGTTTACAGGGGAGCGGGAACACTGAAGCTTTCTTT.

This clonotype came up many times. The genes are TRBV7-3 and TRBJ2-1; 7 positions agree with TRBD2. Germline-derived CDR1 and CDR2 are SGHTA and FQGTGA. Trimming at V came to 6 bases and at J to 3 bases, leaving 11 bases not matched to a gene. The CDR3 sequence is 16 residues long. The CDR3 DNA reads TGTGCCAGCAGTTCGTTCCTAGCGGTTAACTACAATGAGCAGTTCTTC. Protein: CASSSFLAVNYNEQFF.

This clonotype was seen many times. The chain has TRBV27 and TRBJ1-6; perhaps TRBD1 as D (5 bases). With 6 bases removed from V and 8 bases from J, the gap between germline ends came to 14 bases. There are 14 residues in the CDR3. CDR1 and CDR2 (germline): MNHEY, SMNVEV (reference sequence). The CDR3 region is CASSSDSNDSPLHF. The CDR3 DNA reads TGTGCCAGCAGCTCAGACAGTAACGATTCACCCCTCCACTTT.

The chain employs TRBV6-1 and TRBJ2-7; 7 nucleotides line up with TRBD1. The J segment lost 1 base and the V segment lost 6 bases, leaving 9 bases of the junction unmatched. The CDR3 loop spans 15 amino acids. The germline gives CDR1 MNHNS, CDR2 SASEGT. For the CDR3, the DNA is TGTGCCAGCAGAGACCGACAGGGAAAGTCCTACGAGCAGTACTTC. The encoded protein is CASRDRQGKSYEQYF.

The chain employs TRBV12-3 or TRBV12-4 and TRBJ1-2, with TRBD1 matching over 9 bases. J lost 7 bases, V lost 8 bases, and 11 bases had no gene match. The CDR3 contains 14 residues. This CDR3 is CASERDRVGAGYTF. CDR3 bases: TGTGCCAGCGAGCGGGACAGGGTAGGGGCTGGCTACACCTTC.

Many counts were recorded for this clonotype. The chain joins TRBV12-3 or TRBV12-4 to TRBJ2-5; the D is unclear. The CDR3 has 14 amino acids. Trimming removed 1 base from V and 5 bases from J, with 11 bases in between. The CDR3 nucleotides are TGTGCCAGCAGTTTAGTGGCCTCTAGGGAGACCCAGTACTTC. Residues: CASSLVASRETQYF.

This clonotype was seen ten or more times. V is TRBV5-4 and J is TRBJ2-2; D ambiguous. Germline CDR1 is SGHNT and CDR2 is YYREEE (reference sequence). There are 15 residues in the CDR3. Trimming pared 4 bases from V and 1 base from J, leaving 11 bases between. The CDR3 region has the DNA TGTGCCAGCAGCCCCGGCGCAGGGAACACCGGGGAGCTGTTTTTT. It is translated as CASSPGAGNTGELFF.

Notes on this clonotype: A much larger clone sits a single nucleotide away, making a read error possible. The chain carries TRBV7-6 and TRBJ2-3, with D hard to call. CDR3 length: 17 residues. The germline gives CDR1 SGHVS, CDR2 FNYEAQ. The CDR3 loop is CASSLALTSRGTDSQYF. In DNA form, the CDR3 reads TGTGCCAGCAGCTTAGCCCTGACCTCGAGAGGCACAGATTCGCAGTATTTT.

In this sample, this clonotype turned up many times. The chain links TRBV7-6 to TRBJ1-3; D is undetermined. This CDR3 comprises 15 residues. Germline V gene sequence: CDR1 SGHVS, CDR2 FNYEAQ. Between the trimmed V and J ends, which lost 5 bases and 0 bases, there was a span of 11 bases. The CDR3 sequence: CASSPSLYSGNTIYF. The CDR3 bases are TGTGCCAGCAGCCCTTCACTGTACTCTGGAAACACCATATATTTT.

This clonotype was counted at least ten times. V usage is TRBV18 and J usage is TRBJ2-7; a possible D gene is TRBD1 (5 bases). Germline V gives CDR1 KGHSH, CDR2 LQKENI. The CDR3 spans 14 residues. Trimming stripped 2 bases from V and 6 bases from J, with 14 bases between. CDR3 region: CASSPETGVGEQYF. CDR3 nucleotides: TGTGCCAGCTCACCAGAAACAGGTGTTGGCGAGCAGTACTTC.

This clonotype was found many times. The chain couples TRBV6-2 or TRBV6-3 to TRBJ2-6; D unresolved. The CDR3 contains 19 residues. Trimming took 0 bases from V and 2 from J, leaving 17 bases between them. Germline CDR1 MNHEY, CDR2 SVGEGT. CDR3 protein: CASSYSTAPGRTGANVLTF. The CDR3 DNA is TGTGCCAGCAGTTACTCGACGGCGCCAGGAAGAACTGGGGCCAACGTCCTGACTTTC.

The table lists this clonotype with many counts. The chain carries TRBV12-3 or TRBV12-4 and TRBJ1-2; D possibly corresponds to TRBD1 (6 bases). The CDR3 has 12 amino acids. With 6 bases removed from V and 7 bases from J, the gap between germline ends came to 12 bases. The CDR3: CASSRTDFGYTF. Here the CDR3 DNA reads TGTGCCAGCAGCCGGACAGACTTTGGCTACACCTTC.

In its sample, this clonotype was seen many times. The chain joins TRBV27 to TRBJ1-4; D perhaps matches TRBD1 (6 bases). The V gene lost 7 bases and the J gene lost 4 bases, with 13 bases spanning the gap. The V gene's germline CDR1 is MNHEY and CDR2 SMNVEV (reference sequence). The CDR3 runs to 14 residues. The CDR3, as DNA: TGTGCCAGCAAATACAGGGAGGGTAATGAAAAACTGTTTTTT. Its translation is CASKYREGNEKLFF. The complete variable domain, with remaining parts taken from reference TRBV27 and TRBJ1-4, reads EAQVTQNPRYLITVTGKKLTVTCSQNMNHEYMSWYRQDPGLGLRQIYYSMNVEVTDKGDVPEGYKVSRKEKRNFPLILESPSPNQTSLYFCASKYREGNEKLFFGSGTQLSVL.